These 21 T cell receptor beta chains were sequenced from one sample in a study of cytomegalovirus exposure and HLA in healthy donors. The repertoire was sequenced with immunoSEQ multiplex PCR; TCRdb's copy has only in-frame clones and lacks some. The table records over 150,000 clones, approximately 96% of them present only once. Sequenced: PBMCs. Receptors originate from a young woman in good health and CMV-seronegative.

As regards this clone: The sample carries other DNA sequences with the same CDR3. CDR3: CASSPRDTGELFF. In nucleotides, the CDR3 is TGTGCCAGCAGCCCTAGAGACACCGGGGAGCTGTTTTTT. The chain uses TRBV7-3 and TRBJ2-2; D remains ambiguous. The germline CDR1 and CDR2 sequences are SGHTA and FQGTGA. V lost 5 bases, J lost 3 bases, and 7 bases lay in between. The CDR3 has 13 residues.

The chain recombines TRBV5-4 with TRBJ2-1; 10 bases are a match to TRBD2. V gave up 2 bases and J gave up 8 bases; unmatched junction bases: 4. Germline V gene sequence: CDR1 SGHNT, CDR2 YYREEE (reference sequence). The CDR3 sequence is 14 residues long. CDR3 sequence: CASSLVAGGDEQFF. The DNA of the CDR3 is TGTGCCAGCAGCTTAGTAGCGGGGGGCGATGAGCAGTTCTTC.

The chain combines TRBV6-6 with TRBJ1-2; 8 bases agree with TRBD1. The CDR3 is 15 residues long. Germline V lookup: CDR1 MNHNY, CDR2 SVGAGI (reference sequence). Trimming at V came to 7 bases and at J to 6 bases, leaving 13 bases not matched to a gene. CDR3 sequence: CASTTYPDRVDGYTF. In nucleotides, the CDR3 is TGTGCCAGCACCACCTACCCGGACAGGGTCGATGGCTACACCTTC.

With regard to this clone: Different DNA sequences within this sample yield the same CDR3. V gene TRBV4-3 combines with J gene TRBJ1-6; 7 bases fit TRBD1. Germline values: CDR1 LGHNA, CDR2 YSLEER. The CDR3 contains 14 residues. Trimming removed 1 base from V and 7 bases from J; junction bases left unmatched: 1. CDR3 in amino acids: CASSQGTGNSPLHF. DNA of the CDR3: TGCGCCAGCAGCCAAGGGACAGGCAATTCACCCCTCCACTTT.

On this clone: One end of the junction does not line up with germline, which may come from a read error. CDR3 in DNA: TGCGCCAGCAGCTACGTTACCATAGGACAGGGGATCATCTTC. Residues: CASSYVTIGQGIIF. This rearrangement joins TRBV5-1 to TRBJ2-7; TRBD1 matches at 9 bases. CDR3 length equals 14 residues. CDR1 and CDR2 (germline): SGHRS, YFSETQ.

The chain carries TRBV27 and TRBJ2-7; TRBD1 matches at 7 bases. CDR1 is MNHEY and CDR2 is SMNVEV in the germline V gene (reference sequence). The CDR3 runs to 14 residues. The ends lost 8 bases at V and 2 bases at J; junction bases unmatched: 9. CDR3 protein: CASRRQGEAYEQYF. Written as DNA, the CDR3 is TGTGCCAGCCGCCGACAGGGAGAAGCCTACGAGCAGTACTTC.

This clone was recorded once. V and J are TRBV7-9 and TRBJ1-2; 10 bases are shared with TRBD1. The CDR3 runs to 13 residues. The V and J ends lost 3 bases and 8 bases, in that order; junction bases with no gene match: 3. Germline values: CDR1 SEHNR, CDR2 FQNEAQ (reference sequence). The CDR3 DNA is TGTGCCAGCAGCTTTGGGACAGGGGTAGGCTACACCTTC. It codes for CASSFGTGVGYTF.

The chain employs TRBV30 and TRBJ2-3; 7 nucleotides align to TRBD2. This CDR3 is built from 15 residues. Germline CDR1 and CDR2: GTSNPN and SVGIG (reference sequence). V dropped 2 bases and J dropped 0; count of bases not matched to a gene: 5. Here the CDR3 DNA reads TGTGCCTGGAGTTGGGGAGGGGACAGCACAGATACGCAGTATTTT. Translating it yields CAWSWGGDSTDTQYF.

V is TRBV19 and J is TRBJ1-2; 7 nucleotides match TRBD1. The V segment lost 3 bases and the J segment 7 bases; nucleotides outside the gene matches: 8. CDR1 and CDR2 (germline): LNHDA, SQIVND (reference sequence). The CDR3 totals 14 residues. CDR3 amino acids: CASSMSDREVGYTF. CDR3 DNA sequence: TGTGCCAGTAGTATGAGCGACAGGGAGGTTGGCTACACCTTC.

This chain links TRBV4-2 with TRBJ1-2; 8 nucleotides line up with TRBD1. CDR3 length: 15 residues. Germline lookup yields CDR1 LGHNA and CDR2 YNFKEQ. J lost 0 bases, V lost 5 bases, and 5 bases had no gene match. CDR3 loop: CASSVRTGSNYGYTF. The CDR3 bases are TGTGCCAGCAGCGTCCGGACAGGGTCTAACTATGGCTACACCTTC.

The CDR3 region has the DNA TGTGCCAGTAGTATGGGGGCACGAAACAATCAGCCCCAGCATTTT. The encoded protein is CASSMGARNNQPQHF. The chain is built from TRBV19 and TRBJ1-5; tentative D call: TRBD1 (6 bases). The V and J ends lost 3 bases and 3 bases respectively, with 12 bases between them. CDR3 length equals 15 residues. The germline V gene encodes CDR1 LNHDA and CDR2 SQIVND (reference sequence).

The chain employs TRBV4-1 and TRBJ2-1; the D is unclear. The CDR3 runs 15 residues. Germline CDR1 and CDR2: MGHRA and YSYEKL. V lost 3 bases and J lost 7, with 16 bases in between. CDR3 DNA sequence: TGCGCCAGCAGCCAGATCGCCGGGTCCAAAAATGAGCAGTTCTTC. The encoded protein is CASSQIAGSKNEQFF.

The J gene is TRBJ2-3, the V gene TRBV4-3; 8 bases are a match to TRBD2. From germline, CDR1 is LGHNA and CDR2 YSLEER. V lost 3 bases and J lost 6; bases outside the gene matches: 8. CDR3 length: 15 amino acids. CDR3 coding DNA: TGCGCCAGCAGCCAGAATAGCGGGGCAATGGATACGCAGTATTTT. This codes for CASSQNSGAMDTQYF.

V and J are TRBV13 and TRBJ1-2, with 9 bases that match TRBD1. In germline, CDR1 is PRHDT, CDR2 FYEKMQ (reference sequence). V trimming: 0 bases; J trimming: 2 bases; junction bases outside the gene matches: 1. The CDR3 is 15 residues long. The CDR3 DNA is TGTGCCAGCAGCTTAGGACAGGGGGCGAACTATGGCTACACCTTC. This translates into CASSLGQGANYGYTF.

Written as DNA, the CDR3 is TGTGCCAGCAGCCAGGGAGATGGGGAGGAGGCTTTCTTT. This codes for CASSQGDGEEAFF. The V and J genes are TRBV4-2 and TRBJ1-1; unclear D gene. Trimming stripped 3 bases from V and 11 bases from J, with 16 bases between. CDR1 is LGHNA, CDR2 YNFKEQ, per germline. The CDR3 extends over 13 amino acids.

This chain connects TRBV5-4 to TRBJ2-3; no clear D. Germline V lookup: CDR1 SGHNT, CDR2 YYREEE (reference sequence). CDR3 length: 13 residues. Trimming cost V 4 bases and J 5 bases, with 11 bases left between them. CDR3 nucleotide sequence: TGTGCCAGCAGCCCTAGTATAGAAGATACGCAGTATTTT. This encodes CASSPSIEDTQYF.

The rearrangement joins TRBV2 to TRBJ1-1, with D perhaps matching TRBD1 (6 bases). V was clipped by 4 bases and J by 2 bases, with 11 bases between them. This CDR3 is 14 amino acids long. The germline CDR1 and CDR2 sequences are SNHLY and FYNNEI. This chain's CDR3 is CASSAGHRNTEAFF. Here the CDR3 DNA reads TGTGCCAGCAGTGCGGGACACCGAAACACTGAAGCTTTCTTT. Full variable domain (outside the CDR3, taken from reference TRBV2 and TRBJ1-1): EPEVTQTPSHQVTQMGQEVILRCVPISNHLYFYWYRQILGQKVEFLVSFYNNEISEKSEIFDDQFSVERPDGSNFTLKIRSTKLEDSAMYFCASSAGHRNTEAFFGQGTRLTVV.

The rearrangement uses TRBV11-1 and TRBJ2-4; 8 positions match TRBD2. Germline loops: CDR1 SGHAT, CDR2 FQDESV (reference sequence). V was clipped by 1 base and J by 6 bases; unmatched bases: 2. The CDR3 runs to 14 residues. CDR3 DNA: TGTGCCAGCAGCTTAGAAGCGGGGGTAAACATTCAGTACTTC. This sequence encodes CASSLEAGVNIQYF.

V is TRBV4-3 and J is TRBJ2-2; 9 nucleotides align to TRBD1. CDR1 is LGHNA, CDR2 YSLEER, per germline. The V gene end was trimmed by 1 base and the J gene end by 3 bases; junction bases not matched to a gene: 9. The CDR3 covers 18 residues. In DNA form, the CDR3 reads TGCGCCAGCAGCCAAGCAGTACAGGGGGCTTTGGACACCGGGGAGCTGTTTTTT. The encoded protein is CASSQAVQGALDTGELFF.

The rearrangement joins TRBV20-1 to TRBJ1-2; D is unresolved. Germline CDR1 reads DFQATT; CDR2 reads SNEGSKA (reference sequence). The length of the CDR3 is 11 residues. Trimming cost V 6 bases and J 4 bases, with 9 bases left between them. This CDR3 is CSATTAYGYTF. CDR3 coding DNA: TGCAGTGCGACTACAGCCTATGGCTACACCTTC.

The genes are TRBV7-9 and TRBJ2-7; TRBD2 is a possible D gene (6 bases). The CDR3 loop spans 14 amino acids. V lost 6 bases, J lost 0 bases, and 12 bases lay in between. Germline CDR1 SEHNR, CDR2 FQNEAQ (reference sequence). CDR3 loop: CASRSTGDSYEQYF. CDR3 coding DNA: TGTGCCAGCAGATCCACGGGGGACTCCTACGAGCAGTACTTC.